This is a list of T cell receptor beta chains from one sample in a study of cytomegalovirus exposure and HLA in healthy donors. Generated by immunoSEQ multiplex PCR, the TCRdb table keeps only in-frame clones and is missing some. The repertoire holds some 68,000 clones, over 95% seen once, with more than 2% in the top ten. Input material: PBMCs. Receptors were obtained from a man in his late teens or twenties in good health and CMV-seronegative. CDR3s include the opening cysteine and the closing phenylalanine or tryptophan. D genes are given only for firm matches. Part of the rows lack a size; the others show once, few, many or a class for expanded clones.

>TRBJ1-1|TRBV28|NA|13|NA
CASSLSVLPEAFF
TGTGCCAGCAGTTTATCCGTGCTACCTGAAGCTTTCTTT
>TRBJ2-1|TRBV4-1|NA|14|TRBD2
CASRLAGSYNEQFF
TGCGCCAGCAGGCTAGCGGGCTCCTACAATGAGCAGTTCTTC
>TRBJ2-7|TRBV20-1|once|11|NA
CSAGGPYEQYF
TGCAGTGCCGGGGGGCCCTACGAGCAGTACTTC
>TRBJ2-7|TRBV6-6|NA|15|TRBD2
CASRGGLATSYEQYF
TGTGCCAGCAGGGGGGGACTAGCTACTTCCTACGAGCAGTACTTC
>TRBJ1-1|TRBV19|NA|16|TRBD1
CASSKEATGDRLEAFF
TGTGCCAGTAGTAAGGAGGCGACAGGGGACCGACTTGAAGCTTTCTTT
>TRBJ2-1|TRBV11-2|NA|16|TRBD2
CASSLVGVAGGNEQFF
TGTGCCAGCAGCTTAGTGGGGGTAGCGGGAGGTAATGAGCAGTTCTTC
>TRBJ1-2|TRBV6-5|NA|14|TRBD1
CASSYSSQGGGYTF
TGTGCCAGCAGTTACTCGAGTCAGGGGGGTGGCTACACCTTC
>TRBJ2-1|TRBV19|NA|13|NA
CASRASAYNEQFF
TGTGCCAGTCGGGCTAGCGCCTACAATGAGCAGTTCTTC
>TRBJ2-3|TRBV29-1|NA|14|TRBD2
CSVDQGLYTDTQYF
TGCAGCGTTGATCAGGGACTATACACAGATACGCAGTATTTT
>TRBJ1-2|TRBV28|NA|13|NA
CASSLQAPGGYTF
TGTGCCAGCAGTCTACAGGCCCCAGGAGGCTACACCTTC